Listed below are T cell receptor beta chains from one sample, sequenced in a study of blood T cell repertoires in COVID-19. TCRdb keeps only in-frame clones here, not all; method: immunoSEQ multiplex PCR. Of over 200,000 clones listed, 75% to 90% are singletons. Specimen: peripheral blood. Receptors originate from a woman in her thirties or forties with acute or convalescent COVID-19. Both conserved end residues are part of each CDR3. The D gene is left open where the match is weak. Clone size is shown for a subset of rows, as once, few, many or a class of expanded clone.

>TRBV5-1|TRBJ1-2|.|.
TGCGCCAGCAGCTTGGCCAGGGCAGACGGCTACACCTTC
CASSLARADGYTF
>TRBV12-5|TRBJ1-6|.|.
TGTGCTAGTGGTTTGGCGGGAGTATATAATTCACCCCTCCACTTT
CASGLAGVYNSPLHF
>TRBV6-5|TRBJ2-5|.|.
TGTGCCAGCAGTTACTCCCAGGGGTTGCAAGAGACCCAGTACTTC
CASSYSQGLQETQYF
>TRBV6-1|TRBJ1-5|.|.
TGTGCCAGCAGTGAAGGAGGGCCGGTTCCCCAGCATTTT
CASSEGGPVPQHF
>TRBV28|TRBJ1-2|.|.
TGTGCCAGCAGTCCCCCGAACTATGGCTACACCTTC
CASSPPNYGYTF
>TRBV7-8|TRBJ1-1|once|.
TGTGCCAGCAGCTCTGGAGGGCCCACTGAAGCTTTCTTT
CASSSGGPTEAFF
>TRBV7-9|TRBJ1-1|.|TRBD1
TGTGCCAGCACCCGGGGACAGGGCGGGTTGGGCACTGAAGCTTTCTTT
CASTRGQGGLGTEAFF
>TRBV5-1|TRBJ2-1|.|TRBD1
TGCGCCAGTCGAACTCCGGGACAGGGGGCACGGGGGGGCATCAATGAGCAGTTCTTC
CASRTPGQGARGGINEQFF
>TRBV1|TRBJ2-1|.|.
TGCACCAGACCTAGCGGGGTAAAGCAGTTCTTC
CTRPSGVKQFF
>TRBV18|TRBJ1-1|.|TRBD1
TGTGCCAGCTCACCACCGAGGGACAGGGCTACTGAAGCTTTCTTT
CASSPPRDRATEAFF
>TRBV28|TRBJ1-4|.|.
TGTGCCAGCAGTTTGGGGCAGGGGATCGGTAAACTGTTTTTT
CASSLGQGIGKLFF
>TRBV7-6|TRBJ2-5|.|TRBD2
TGTGCCAGCAGCTGGAGCGGGAGAGAGACCCAGTACTTC
CASSWSGRETQYF
>TRBV25-1|TRBJ1-1|.|TRBD1
TGTGCCAGCAGTGAGGGGGACAGCCCGAACACTGAAGCTTTCTTT
CASSEGDSPNTEAFF
>TRBV6-5|TRBJ1-2|.|TRBD1
TGTGCCAGCAGTTCGACAGGGTTGGAGTATGGCTACACCTTC
CASSSTGLEYGYTF
>TRBV27|TRBJ1-1|.|.
TGTGCCAGCAGTGAGGTCGTCGACAGGCCCTTTGAAGCTTTCTTT
CASSEVVDRPFEAFF
>TRBV6-5|TRBJ1-1|.|.
TGTGCCAGCAAAGACAGTCCCACTGAAGCTTTCTTT
CASKDSPTEAFF
>TRBV10-3|TRBJ1-1|.|TRBD1
TGTGCCATCAGTGGAACAGGGGGTCGGGAAGCTTTCTTT
CAISGTGGREAFF
>TRBV27|TRBJ1-4|.|.
TGTGCCAGCAGTTTAACCGTCGGGGAGATCAGTGAAAAACTGTTTTTT
CASSLTVGEISEKLFF
>TRBV2|TRBJ2-1|.|TRBD2
TGTGCCAGCAGCGAGGGACTAGCGGGGGCCTCCGATGAGCAGTTCTTC
CASSEGLAGASDEQFF
>TRBV7-9|TRBJ1-2|.|.
TGTGCCAGCAGCCAAGGACAGTACCGTTCGGTTGGCTACACCTTC
CASSQGQYRSVGYTF
>TRBV2|TRBJ1-5|few|TRBD1
TGTGCCAGCAGTGAGGGACAGGACAATCAGCCCCAGCATTTT
CASSEGQDNQPQHF
>TRBV27|TRBJ1-1|.|.
TGTGCCAGCACTAAACGGGGTATGAACACTGAAGCTTTCTTT
CASTKRGMNTEAFF
>TRBV11-2|TRBJ2-1|.|.
TGTGCCAGCAGCATAGCAGGGGAGGGCAATGAGCAGTTCTTC
CASSIAGEGNEQFF
>TRBV6-5|TRBJ2-5|.|.
TGTGCCAGCAGCCGGCGGGGGCTCGGTAGGGAGACCCAGTACTTC
CASSRRGLGRETQYF
>TRBV18|TRBJ2-3|.|.
TGTGCCAGCTTGCTGGGTCAGGTTGCTCGAACAGATACGCAGTATTTT
CASLLGQVARTDTQYF
>TRBV27|TRBJ1-1|.|.
TGTGCCAGCAGTTTATTCACCAGTACTGAAGCTTTCTTT
CASSLFTSTEAFF
>TRBV6-6|TRBJ1-4|.|.
TGTGCCAGCAGCCCAAGACAGCCTGCAACTAATGAAAAACTGTTTTTT
CASSPRQPATNEKLFF
>TRBV6-5|TRBJ1-5|.|.
TGTGCCAGCAGTTACTCGGCAGGACTCAATCAGCCCCAGCATTTT
CASSYSAGLNQPQHF
>TRBV5-6|TRBJ2-6|.|.
TGTGCCAGCAGCTTGGTTAGTGAGTCAGGGGCCAACGTCCTGACTTTC
CASSLVSESGANVLTF
>TRBV12-5|TRBJ1-1|.|.
TGTGCTAGTGGTTTGGTACGCGAGGGTGAAGCTTTCTTT
CASGLVREGEAFF
>TRBV5-1|TRBJ1-2|.|.
TGCGCCAGCAGCCCGGCCGGGGTAGAGGGCTACACCTTC
CASSPAGVEGYTF
>TRBV11-3|TRBJ2-2|.|TRBD2
TGTGCCAGCAGCTTCACTAGCGGGGGTATCGGGGAGCTGTTTTTT
CASSFTSGGIGELFF
>TRBV19|TRBJ1-4|.|TRBD1
TGTGCCAGTAGTATGCACAGGGGTCAAAGTAATGAAAAACTGTTTTTT
CASSMHRGQSNEKLFF
>TRBV24-1|TRBJ1-4|.|.
TGTGCCACCAGTGGGGCAGACCCAACTAATGAAAAACTGTTTTTT
CATSGADPTNEKLFF
>TRBV5-1|TRBJ1-6|.|TRBD1
TGCGCCAGCAGCTTGGGGGCAGGGGGAACTAATTCACCCCTCCACTTT
CASSLGAGGTNSPLHF
>TRBV7-6|TRBJ1-6|.|TRBD1
TGTGCCAGCAGCTTCGCCGGGACAGGGGAATCACCCCTCCACTTT
CASSFAGTGESPLHF
>TRBV2|TRBJ1-1|.|TRBD1
TGTGCCAGCAGTCCCCCCGGGACAGGGGACACTGAAGCTTTCTTT
CASSPPGTGDTEAFF
>TRBV19|TRBJ1-1|.|TRBD1
TGTGCCAGTAGTATAAGACAGGGCACTGAAGCTTTCTTT
CASSIRQGTEAFF
>TRBV11-2|TRBJ2-5|.|TRBD2
TGTGCCAGCAGCTTAGATCGGCTAGCGGGGGCCCCCGGTGAGACCCAGTACTTC
CASSLDRLAGAPGETQYF
>TRBV11-2|TRBJ2-2|.|.
TGTGCCAGCAGCTTAGCAGGGGGAGGCACCGGGGAGCTGTTTTTT
CASSLAGGGTGELFF
>TRBV11-2|TRBJ1-1|.|.
TGTGCCAGCAGCTCTCCCACCGGGACACCTAATGAAGCTTTCTTT
CASSSPTGTPNEAFF
>TRBV28|TRBJ1-1|.|TRBD1
TGTGCCAGCAGTTACAGGGGCCTAGGCCGGAACACTGAAGCTTTCTTT
CASSYRGLGRNTEAFF
>TRBV5-4|TRBJ2-1|.|.
TGTGCCAGCAGCCGGAGCGACGGGGGAGACTACAATGAGCAGTTCTTC
CASSRSDGGDYNEQFF